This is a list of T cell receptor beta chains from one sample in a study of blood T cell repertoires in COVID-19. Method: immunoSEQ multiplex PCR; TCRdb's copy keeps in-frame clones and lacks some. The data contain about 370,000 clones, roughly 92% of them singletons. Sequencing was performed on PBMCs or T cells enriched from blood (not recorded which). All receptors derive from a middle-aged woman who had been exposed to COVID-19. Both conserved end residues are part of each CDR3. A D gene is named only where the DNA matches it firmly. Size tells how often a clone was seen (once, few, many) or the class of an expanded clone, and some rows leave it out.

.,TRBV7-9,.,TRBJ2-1,CASSLVSFRDEQFF,TGTGCCAGCAGCTTAGTCTCTTTTCGTGATGAGCAGTTCTTC
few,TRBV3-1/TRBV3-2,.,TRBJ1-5,CASSQDARDQPQHF,TGTGCCAGCAGCCAAGACGCGAGAGATCAGCCCCAGCATTTT
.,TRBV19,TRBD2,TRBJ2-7,CASSTAGTRNDEQYF,TGTGCCAGTAGTACCGCCGGGACTAGAAACGACGAGCAGTACTTC
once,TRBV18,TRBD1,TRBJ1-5,CASSGTGGGNQPQHF,TGTGCCAGCTCAGGTACAGGGGGAGGCAATCAGCCCCAGCATTTT
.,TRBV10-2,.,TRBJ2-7,CASSDSQGLRYEQYF,TGCGCCAGCAGTGATTCGCAGGGGCTTCGATACGAGCAGTACTTC
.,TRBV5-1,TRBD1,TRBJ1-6,CASSPGQGNSPLHF,TGCGCCAGCAGCCCCGGACAGGGTAATTCACCCCTCCACTTT
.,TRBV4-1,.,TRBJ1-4,CASSQPRGSEKLFF,TGCGCCAGCAGCCAACCACGGGGTAGCGAAAAACTGTTTTTT
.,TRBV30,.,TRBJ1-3,CAWRSGTTSSGNTIYF,TGTGCCTGGAGGTCAGGAACAACCAGCTCTGGAAACACCATATATTTT
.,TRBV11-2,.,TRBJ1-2,CASSPNFGEGYTF,TGTGCCAGCAGCCCAAATTTCGGGGAGGGCTACACCTTC
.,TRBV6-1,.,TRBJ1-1,CASSEGAGHTEAFF,TGTGCCAGCAGTGAAGGGGCTGGGCACACTGAAGCTTTCTTT
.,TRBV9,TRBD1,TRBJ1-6,CASSVQGDNSPLHF,TGTGCCAGCAGTGTACAGGGGGATAATTCACCCCTCCACTTT
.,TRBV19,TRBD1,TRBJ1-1,CASSMEQGRYTEAFF,TGTGCCAGTAGTATGGAACAGGGGAGATACACTGAAGCTTTCTTT
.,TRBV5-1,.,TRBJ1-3,CASSLAPNRQTGNTIYF,TGCGCCAGCAGCTTGGCACCGAATAGACAGACTGGAAACACCATATATTTT
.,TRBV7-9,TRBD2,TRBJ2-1,CASSLEARGRALNNEQFF,TGTGCCAGCAGCTTAGAAGCACGCGGGAGGGCCCTCAACAATGAGCAGTTCTTC
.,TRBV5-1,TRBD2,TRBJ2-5,CASSPPGTSGRETQYF,TGCGCCAGCAGCCCCCCCGGGACTAGCGGGAGGGAGACCCAGTACTTC